Listed below are T cell receptor beta chains from one sample, sequenced in a study of OX40 agonist ivuxolimab in advanced cancers. The assay was immunoSEQ multiplex PCR, and TCRdb's table has in-frame clones only and misses some. The sample consists of 55,000 to 80,000 clones, around 80% of them appearing once. The sample was CD4+ or CD8+ T cells sorted from blood, taken in a trial of the OX40 agonist ivuxolimab. These receptors came from an adult with an advanced solid tumor such as melanoma, head and neck, liver or kidney cancer. The CDR3 runs from the conserved cysteine through the conserved F or W. A D gene is named only where the DNA matches it firmly. Clone size, where shown, is once, few, many, or a class for clones that have expanded.

J gene,V gene,D gene,clone size,CDR3 DNA,CDR3 protein
TRBJ1-5,TRBV7-8,NA,NA,TGTGCCAGCAGCGCCCCGGGACGCATCAATCAGCCCCAGCATTTT,CASSAPGRINQPQHF
TRBJ2-1,TRBV4-2,NA,NA,TGTGCCAGCAGCCGGGGGGCCGACTACAATGAGCAGTTCTTC,CASSRGADYNEQFF
TRBJ1-3,TRBV6-1,NA,NA,TGTGCCAGCAGTGACAGACGAAACACCATATATTTT,CASSDRRNTIYF
TRBJ1-5,TRBV10-3,NA,NA,TGTGCCATATCCCCAGGGGCGGATCAGCCCCAGCATTTT,CAISPGADQPQHF
TRBJ2-6,TRBV5-4,TRBD1,NA,TGTGCCAGCAGCTGGCCGGGACAGTCCGCTTCTGGGGCCAACGTCCTGACTTTC,CASSWPGQSASGANVLTF
TRBJ2-7,TRBV6-5,NA,NA,TGTGCCAGCATGGGGGGGGCAGCGACTCCCTACGAGCAGTACTTC,CASMGGAATPYEQYF
TRBJ1-2,TRBV7-6,NA,few,TGTGCCAGCAGCCTCCCGGACCATTATGGCTACACCTTC,CASSLPDHYGYTF
TRBJ1-5,TRBV7-2,TRBD1,NA,TGTGCCAGCAGCTTAGCTGGACAGGGTGCCAATCAGCCCCAGCATTTT,CASSLAGQGANQPQHF
TRBJ1-1,TRBV19,NA,few,TGTGCCAGTAGTATCTATCAGACTAACACTGAAGCTTTCTTT,CASSIYQTNTEAFF
TRBJ2-3,TRBV19,NA,NA,TGTGCCAGTAGTATAGGGGGGAGGTACGCAGATACGCAGTATTTT,CASSIGGRYADTQYF
TRBJ1-4,TRBV27,NA,NA,TGTGCCAGCAGAACTCTAGGGGCGGGCCTTAATGAAAAACTGTTTTTT,CASRTLGAGLNEKLFF
TRBJ2-7,TRBV4-3,TRBD2,once,TGCGCCAGCAGCCAAGATAAAGACGGGAGGGCCGCGTACGAGCAGTACTTC,CASSQDKDGRAAYEQYF
TRBJ1-4,TRBV5-1,NA,NA,TGCGCCAGCAGCTCCCCGTTAAAAGGGACCGATGAAAAACTGTTTTTT,CASSSPLKGTDEKLFF
TRBJ2-1,TRBV9,NA,NA,TGTGCCAGCAGCGTAGGTCCTGTCAATGAGCAGTTCTTC,CASSVGPVNEQFF
TRBJ2-7,TRBV6-6,NA,once,TGTGCCAGCAGAATACCGGGCCGACCCTACGAGCAGTACTTC,CASRIPGRPYEQYF
TRBJ2-7,TRBV19,NA,NA,TGTGCCAGTAGCAAAGGGATCTCCTACGAGCAGTACTTC,CASSKGISYEQYF
TRBJ1-3,TRBV9,NA,NA,TGTGCCAGCAGCGTAACCGACGACTCTGGAAACACCATATATTTT,CASSVTDDSGNTIYF
TRBJ1-3,TRBV19,TRBD1,NA,TGTGCCAGTAGACAGGGGGGCACCATATATTTT,CASRQGGTIYF
TRBJ2-1,TRBV5-1,TRBD2,NA,TGCGCCAGCAGCTCACTAGCGGGATCTTACAATGAGCAGTTCTTC,CASSSLAGSYNEQFF
TRBJ1-3,TRBV4-3,NA,NA,TGCGCCAGCAGCCAAGACAGGGGAAACACCATATATTTT,CASSQDRGNTIYF
TRBJ1-6,TRBV30,NA,NA,TGTGCCTGGGGTGGCGGGAAGGTAAATTCACCCCTCCACTTT,CAWGGGKVNSPLHF
TRBJ1-1,TRBV11-3,NA,NA,TGTGCCAGCAGCTACACAGGCCCGAGCACTGAAGCTTTCTTT,CASSYTGPSTEAFF
TRBJ2-7,TRBV11-3,TRBD2,NA,TGTGCCAGCAGCTTAGATCCCAGCGGGAGTATCCACGAGCAGTACTTC,CASSLDPSGSIHEQYF
TRBJ2-3,TRBV5-8,TRBD2,once,TGTGCCAGCAGCTTGTGGCTAGCGGGGCCCAAATTTCCCACAGATACGCAGTATTTT,CASSLWLAGPKFPTDTQYF
TRBJ2-7,TRBV18,NA,NA,TGTGCCAGCTCACAGGGGACGTCGGGGAATCCCTACGAGCAGTACTTC,CASSQGTSGNPYEQYF
TRBJ1-3,TRBV18,NA,NA,TGTGCCAGCTCACCGCTGGTGGCGGGAAACACCATATATTTT,CASSPLVAGNTIYF
TRBJ1-1,TRBV11-2,NA,few,TGTGCCAGCAGCTTAGAACCTGGTAGTGGAGCTTTCTTT,CASSLEPGSGAFF
TRBJ2-3,TRBV5-5,NA,NA,TGTGCCATCCCTTTGGGGGGTGGTACAGATACGCAGTATTTT,CAIPLGGGTDTQYF
TRBJ1-3,TRBV10-3,TRBD1,NA,TGTGCCATCAGAGGAACAGGGGAAAGTGGAAACACCATATATTTT,CAIRGTGESGNTIYF
TRBJ1-2,TRBV5-4,NA,NA,TGTGCCAGCAGCTTGGTGGGGGCTAACTATGGCTACACCTTC,CASSLVGANYGYTF
TRBJ1-1,TRBV11-3,NA,NA,TGTGCCAGCAGCGTTGGACAGAGTTCCGCTGAAGCTTTCTTT,CASSVGQSSAEAFF